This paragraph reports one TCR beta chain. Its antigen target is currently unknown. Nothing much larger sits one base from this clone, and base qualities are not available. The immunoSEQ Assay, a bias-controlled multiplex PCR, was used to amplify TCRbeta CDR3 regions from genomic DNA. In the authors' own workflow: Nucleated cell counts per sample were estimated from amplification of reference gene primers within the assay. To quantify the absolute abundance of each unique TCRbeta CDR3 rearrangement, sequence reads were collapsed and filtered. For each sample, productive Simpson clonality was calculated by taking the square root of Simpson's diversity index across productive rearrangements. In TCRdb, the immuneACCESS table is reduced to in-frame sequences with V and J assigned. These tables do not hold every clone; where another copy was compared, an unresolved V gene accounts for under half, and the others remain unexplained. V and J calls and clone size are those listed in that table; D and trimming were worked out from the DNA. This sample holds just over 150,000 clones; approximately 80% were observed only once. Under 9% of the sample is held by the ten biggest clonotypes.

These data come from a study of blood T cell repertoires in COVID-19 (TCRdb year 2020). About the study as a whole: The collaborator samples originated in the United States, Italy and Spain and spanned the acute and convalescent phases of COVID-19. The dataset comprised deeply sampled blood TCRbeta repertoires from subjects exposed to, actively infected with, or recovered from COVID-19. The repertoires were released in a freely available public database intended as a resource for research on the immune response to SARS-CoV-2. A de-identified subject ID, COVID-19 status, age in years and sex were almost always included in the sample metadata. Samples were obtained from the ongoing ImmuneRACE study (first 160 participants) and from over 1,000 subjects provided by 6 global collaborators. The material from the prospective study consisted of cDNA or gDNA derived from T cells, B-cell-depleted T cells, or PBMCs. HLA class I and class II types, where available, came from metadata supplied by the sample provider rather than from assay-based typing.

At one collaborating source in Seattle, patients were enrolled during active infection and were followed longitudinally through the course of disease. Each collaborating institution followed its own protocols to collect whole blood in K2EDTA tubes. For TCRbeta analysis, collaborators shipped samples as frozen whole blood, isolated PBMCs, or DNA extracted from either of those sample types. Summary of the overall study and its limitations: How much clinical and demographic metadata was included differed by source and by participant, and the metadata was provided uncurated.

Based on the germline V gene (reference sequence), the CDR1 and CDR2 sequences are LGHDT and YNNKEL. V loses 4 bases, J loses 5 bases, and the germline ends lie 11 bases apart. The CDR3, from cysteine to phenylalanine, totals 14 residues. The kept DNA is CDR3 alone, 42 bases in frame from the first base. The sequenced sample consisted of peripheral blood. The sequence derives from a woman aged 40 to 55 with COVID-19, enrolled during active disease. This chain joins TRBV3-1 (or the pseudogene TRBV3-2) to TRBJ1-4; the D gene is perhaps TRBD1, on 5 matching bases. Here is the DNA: TGTGCCAGCAGCCCAGTGGGGGGGAATGAAAAACTGTTTTTT. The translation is CASSPVGGNEKLFF.